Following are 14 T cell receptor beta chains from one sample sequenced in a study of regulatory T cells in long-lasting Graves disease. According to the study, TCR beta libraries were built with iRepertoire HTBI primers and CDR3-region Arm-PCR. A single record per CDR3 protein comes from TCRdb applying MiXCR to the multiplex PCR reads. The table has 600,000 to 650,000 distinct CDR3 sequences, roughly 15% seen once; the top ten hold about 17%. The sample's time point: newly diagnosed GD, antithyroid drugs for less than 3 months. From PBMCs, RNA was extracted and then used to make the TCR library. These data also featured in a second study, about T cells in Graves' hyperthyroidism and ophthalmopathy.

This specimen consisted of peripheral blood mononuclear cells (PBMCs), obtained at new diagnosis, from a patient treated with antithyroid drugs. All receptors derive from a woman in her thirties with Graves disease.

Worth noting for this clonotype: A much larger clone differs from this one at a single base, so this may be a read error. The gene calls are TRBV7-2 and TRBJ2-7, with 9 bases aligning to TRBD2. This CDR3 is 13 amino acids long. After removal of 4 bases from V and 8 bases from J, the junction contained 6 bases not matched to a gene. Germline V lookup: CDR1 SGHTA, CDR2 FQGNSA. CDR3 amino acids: CASSSTSGNKQYF. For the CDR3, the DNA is TGTGCCAGCAGCTCGACTAGCGGTAATAAGCAGTACTTC.

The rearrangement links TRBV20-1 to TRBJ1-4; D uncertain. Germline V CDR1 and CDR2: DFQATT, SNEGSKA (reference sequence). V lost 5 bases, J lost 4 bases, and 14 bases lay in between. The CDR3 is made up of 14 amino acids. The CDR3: CSADPQSLNEKLFF. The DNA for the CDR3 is TGCAGTGCTGACCCACAGTCACTTAATGAAAAACTGTTTTTT.

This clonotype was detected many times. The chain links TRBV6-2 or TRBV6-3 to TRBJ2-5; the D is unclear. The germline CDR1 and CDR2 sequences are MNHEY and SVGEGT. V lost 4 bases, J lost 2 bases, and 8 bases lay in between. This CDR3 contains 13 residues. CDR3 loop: CASSWALQETQYF. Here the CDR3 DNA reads TGTGCCAGCAGTTGGGCCCTTCAAGAGACCCAGTACTTC.

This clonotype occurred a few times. The CDR3 reads CASSLNGRAQAGDTQYF. The CDR3 DNA is TGTGCCAGCAGCTTAAATGGTAGGGCCCAAGCCGGGGATACGCAGTATTTT. The chain employs TRBV7-3 and TRBJ2-3; D gene uncertain. V was clipped by 1 base and J by 6 bases, with 20 bases between them. In germline, CDR1 is SGHTA, CDR2 FQGTGA. CDR3 length equals 17 residues. The complete variable domain, with remaining parts taken from reference TRBV7-3 and TRBJ2-3, reads GAGVSQTPSNKVTEKGKYVELRCDPISGHTALYWYRQSLGQGPEFLIYFQGTGAADDSGLPNDRFFAVRPEGSVSTLKIQRTERGDSAVYLCASSLNGRAQAGDTQYFGPGTRLTVL.

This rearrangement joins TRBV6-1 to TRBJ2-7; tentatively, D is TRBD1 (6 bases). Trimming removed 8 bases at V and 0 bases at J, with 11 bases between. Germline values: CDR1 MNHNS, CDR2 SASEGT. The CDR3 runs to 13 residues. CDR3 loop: CASGGVSSYEQYF. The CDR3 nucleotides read TGTGCCAGCGGGGGCGTGAGCTCCTACGAGCAGTACTTC.

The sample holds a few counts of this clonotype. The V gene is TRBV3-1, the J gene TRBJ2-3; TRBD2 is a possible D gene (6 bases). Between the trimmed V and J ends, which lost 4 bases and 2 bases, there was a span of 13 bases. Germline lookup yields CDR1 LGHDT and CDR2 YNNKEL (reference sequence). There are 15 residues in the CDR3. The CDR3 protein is CASSPTSRATDTQYF. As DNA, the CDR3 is TGTGCCAGCAGCCCTACTAGCAGGGCCACAGATACGCAGTATTTT.

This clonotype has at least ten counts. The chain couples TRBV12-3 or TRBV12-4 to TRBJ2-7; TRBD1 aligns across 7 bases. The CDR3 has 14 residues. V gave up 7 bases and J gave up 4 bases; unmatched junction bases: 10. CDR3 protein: CASTLGQVLYEQYF. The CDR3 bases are TGTGCCAGCACCCTCGGACAGGTACTATACGAGCAGTACTTC.

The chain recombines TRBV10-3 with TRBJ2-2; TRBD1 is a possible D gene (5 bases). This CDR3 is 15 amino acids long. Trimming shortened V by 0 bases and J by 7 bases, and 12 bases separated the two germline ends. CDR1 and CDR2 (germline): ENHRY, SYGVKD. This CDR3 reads CAISESGQYSGELFF. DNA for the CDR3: TGTGCCATCAGTGAGTCGGGGCAGTACAGCGGGGAGCTGTTTTTT.

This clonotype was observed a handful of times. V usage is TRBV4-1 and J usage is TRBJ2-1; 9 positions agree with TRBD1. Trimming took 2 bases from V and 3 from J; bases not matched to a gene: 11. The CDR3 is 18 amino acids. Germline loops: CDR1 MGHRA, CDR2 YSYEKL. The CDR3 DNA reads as TGCGCCAGCAGCCAACACGGGGGGCGGGACAGGGTCTACAATGAGCAGTTCTTC. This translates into CASSQHGGRDRVYNEQFF.

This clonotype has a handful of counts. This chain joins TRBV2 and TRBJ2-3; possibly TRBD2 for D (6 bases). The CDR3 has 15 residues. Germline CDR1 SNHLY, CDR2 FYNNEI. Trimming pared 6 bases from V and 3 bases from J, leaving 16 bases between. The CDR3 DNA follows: TGTGCCAGCAGGGTGGGCGGAGGGAGGACAGATACGCAGTATTTT. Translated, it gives CASRVGGGRTDTQYF.

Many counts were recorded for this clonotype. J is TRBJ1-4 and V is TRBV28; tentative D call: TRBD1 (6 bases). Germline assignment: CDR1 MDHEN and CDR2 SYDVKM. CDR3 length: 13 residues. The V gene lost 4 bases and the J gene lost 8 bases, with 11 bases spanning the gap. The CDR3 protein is CASSSATGEKLFF. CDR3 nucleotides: TGTGCCAGCAGTTCTGCTACAGGGGAAAAACTGTTTTTT.

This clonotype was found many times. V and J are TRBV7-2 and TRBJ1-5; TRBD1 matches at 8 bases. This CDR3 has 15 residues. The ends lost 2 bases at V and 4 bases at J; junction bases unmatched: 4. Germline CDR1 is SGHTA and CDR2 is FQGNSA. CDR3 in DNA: TGTGCCAGCAGCTTAAGGACAGGGCATAATCAGCCCCAGCATTTT. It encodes CASSLRTGHNQPQHF.

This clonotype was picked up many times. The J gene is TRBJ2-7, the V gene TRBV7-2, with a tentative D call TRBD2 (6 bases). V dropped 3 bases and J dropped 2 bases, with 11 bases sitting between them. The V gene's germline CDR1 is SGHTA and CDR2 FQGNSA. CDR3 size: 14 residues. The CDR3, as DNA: TGTGCCAGCAGCTTCCCCGGGGGAACCTACGAGCAGTACTTC. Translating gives CASSFPGGTYEQYF.

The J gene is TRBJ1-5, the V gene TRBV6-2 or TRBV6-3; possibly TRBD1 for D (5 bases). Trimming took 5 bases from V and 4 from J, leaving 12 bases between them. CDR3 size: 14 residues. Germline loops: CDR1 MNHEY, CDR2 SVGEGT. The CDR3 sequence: CASSGPDRNQPQHF. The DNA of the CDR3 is TGTGCCAGCAGTGGCCCCGACAGAAATCAGCCCCAGCATTTT.